Listed below are T cell receptor beta chains from one sample, sequenced in a study of CD8 T cells in Susac syndrome. TCRdb analysed the immunoSEQ multiplex PCR reads with MiXCR anew, one entry per CDR3 protein. The repertoire holds about 190,000 distinct CDR3 sequences, 95% seen once, with approximately 0.098% in the top ten. Sequenced sample: CD4+ T cells from PBMCs. The source is a human donor with Susac syndrome. Each CDR3 is given with its conserved first and last residue. The D gene is left open where the match is weak. Not every row has a clone size; where given, it reads once, few, many or a size class.

TRBJ1-1 | - | 12 | - | TRBV4-2 | TGTGCCAGCAGCCAAGTCGACCGGGAAGCTTTCTTT | CASSQVDREAFF
TRBJ2-7 | - | 16 | - | TRBV5-1 | TGCGCCAGCAGCGGAACAGGTATCGGGGGAACTATCGAGCAGTACTTC | CASSGTGIGGTIEQYF
TRBJ2-7 | - | 13 | - | TRBV12-3/TRBV12-4 | TGTGCCAGCAGTTTGCAGAGCTCCTACGAGCAGTACTTC | CASSLQSSYEQYF
TRBJ2-1 | - | 11 | - | TRBV30 | TGTGCCTGGGACCAACAGGGAGAGCAGTTCTTC | CAWDQQGEQFF
TRBJ2-7 | - | 15 | - | TRBV6-5 | TGTGCCAGCAGTTCCCCGCGGGGGCAGGTCTACGAGCAGTACTTC | CASSSPRGQVYEQYF
TRBJ1-6 | once | 16 | - | TRBV14 | TGTGCCAGCAGACCCGGGACGTCTGTCTTCAATTCACCCCTCCACTTT | CASRPGTSVFNSPLHF
TRBJ2-6 | - | 17 | - | TRBV5-1 | TGCGCCAGCAGCAGCGGGACAATCTTCTCTGGGGCCAACGTCCTGACTTTC | CASSSGTIFSGANVLTF
TRBJ1-1 | - | 13 | - | TRBV20-1 | TGCAGTGCTATTAGAGTCTTTAACACTGAAGCTTTCTTT | CSAIRVFNTEAFF
TRBJ2-1 | - | 15 | - | TRBV10-3 | TGTGCCATCAGACCCGGGCCCCCGGAGGGGAATGAGCAGTTCTTC | CAIRPGPPEGNEQFF
TRBJ2-6 | - | 15 | - | TRBV19 | TGTGCCAGTAGGCGGGGACCCTCGGAGATGAACGTCCTGACTTTC | CASRRGPSEMNVLTF
TRBJ2-1 | - | 13 | - | TRBV20-1 | TGCAGTGCTAGAGTCTTCTCATCAAATGAGCAGTTCTTC | CSARVFSSNEQFF
TRBJ2-3 | - | 12 | - | TRBV30 | TGTGCCTGGACTAGCGGCACAGATACGCAGTATTTT | CAWTSGTDTQYF
TRBJ1-2 | - | 14 | - | TRBV30 | TGTGCCTGGACAATACCGTACGCTAACTATGGCTACACCTTC | CAWTIPYANYGYTF
TRBJ1-6 | - | 15 | - | TRBV3-1 | TGTGCCAGCAGCCAAGGTGTAGGGTTTAATTCACCCCTCCACTTT | CASSQGVGFNSPLHF
TRBJ1-5 | - | 16 | - | TRBV12-3/TRBV12-4 | TGTGCCAGCAGTTTGACAGCCCTCCTATTCGGTCAGCCCCAGCATTTT | CASSLTALLFGQPQHF
TRBJ2-7 | - | 13 | - | TRBV14 | TGTGCCAGCAGCAGGGCCAGGGGCCACGAGCAGTACTTC | CASSRARGHEQYF